The T cell receptor beta chain described here comes from a study of cytomegalovirus exposure and HLA in healthy donors. Study-level information: Some 85 million unique TCRs from HLA-typed donors were held in an early data release.

For this clone: No antigen is known for it.

PCR primers comprised 60 Vbeta and 13 Jbeta primers. Here immunoSEQ multiplex PCR was the method, and the copy in TCRdb shows in-frame clones only, minus some. The sample records roughly 150,000 clones, about 84% being singletons. Study results and limitations: Earlier results showed most TCR beta V segments being productive about 90% or about 30% of the time. A likely sequencing artifact accounted for one observed cluster of highly shared sequence variants. In a later analysis, most CMV-associated TCR beta chains appeared HLA-restricted.

Trimming pared 3 bases from V and 5 bases from J, leaving 17 bases between. CDR3 length equals 15 residues. Germline CDR1 and CDR2: MGHRA and YSYEKL. V is TRBV4-1 and J is TRBJ2-7; a possible D gene is TRBD2 (5 bases). Sequences were obtained from PBMCs. This receptor was taken from a woman in her thirties or forties in good health and CMV-seropositive. CDR3 loop: CASSQSLAEANEQYF. As DNA, the CDR3 is TGCGCCAGCAGCCAGAGCCTTGCGGAGGCCAACGAGCAGTACTTC.